These 32 T cell receptor beta chains were all obtained from the same sample, sequenced in a study of spatial heterogeneity in lung cancer. The time point is: blood at routine non-recurrence follow-up after resection. Researchers sequenced whole RNA taken from tumor, nontumor lung or frozen PBMC without sorting. One entry per CDR3 protein, called by TCRdb with MiXCR from the 5' RACE reads. The data contain around 110,000 distinct CDR3 sequences, roughly an eighth of them seen just once; the ten biggest clones take up 16%. This specimen was PBMCs, taken at follow-up. The source is a male donor with early-stage non-small cell lung cancer.

The rearrangement links TRBV21-1 to TRBJ2-5; the D call of TRBD1 is as the table states it, not checked on the DNA. TRBV21-1 is given as a pseudogene. This CDR3 spans 15 amino acids. The CDR3 here is CASSLTPVPGETQYF. The CDR3 region has the DNA TGTGCCAGCAGCCTAACCCCGGTCCCCGGGGAGACCCAGTACTTC.

The genes are TRBV6-5 and TRBJ2-3; the D gene is possibly TRBD1 (6 bases). The CDR3 has 14 amino acids. Trimming stripped 2 bases from V and 3 bases from J, with 9 bases between. CDR1 and CDR2 (germline): MNHEY, SVGAGI. The CDR3 DNA reads as TGTGCCAGCAGTTACGATCAGGGGACAGATACGCAGTATTTT. It encodes CASSYDQGTDTQYF.

This clonotype was picked up a small number of times. The chain links TRBV9 to TRBJ2-7; tentative D call: TRBD1 (5 bases). Germline V gives CDR1 SGDLS, CDR2 YYNGEE. The CDR3 runs 14 residues. Trimming took off 0 bases at V and 3 bases at J, with 10 bases between the two ends. The CDR3 region is CASSVAGRGYEQYF. CDR3 in DNA: TGTGCCAGCAGCGTAGCCGGAAGGGGCTACGAGCAGTACTTC.

This clonotype has only a few counts. V is TRBV29-1 and J is TRBJ2-1, with D hard to call. Trimming left V 7 bases short and J 10 bases short, with 14 bases between. Per the germline V gene, CDR1 is SQVTM and CDR2 is ANQGSEA. The CDR3 sequence is 11 residues long. The CDR3 reads CSGDFLREQFF. In DNA form, the CDR3 reads TGCAGCGGGGATTTCCTTAGGGAGCAGTTCTTC.

This clonotype was detected a few times. This sequence joins TRBV6-5 and TRBJ2-7; TRBD1 or TRBD2 may be the D gene (6 bases each). This CDR3 has 15 amino acids. Between the trimmed V and J ends, which lost 0 bases and 0 bases, there was a span of 9 bases. From germline, CDR1 is MNHEY and CDR2 SVGAGI. The CDR3 here is CASSYSGGHSYEQYF. The CDR3 DNA follows: TGTGCCAGCAGTTACTCCGGGGGCCACTCCTACGAGCAGTACTTC.

This chain joins TRBV6-5 and TRBJ1-6; no clear D gene. V lost 5 bases and J lost 11, with 10 bases in between. This CDR3 spans 12 amino acids. Looked up from germline, CDR1 is MNHEY and CDR2 is SVGAGI. The CDR3 is CASSAPGTPLHF. The DNA for the CDR3 is TGTGCCAGCAGTGCTCCCGGGACACCCCTCCACTTT.

The gene calls are TRBV2 and TRBJ2-7; 7 nucleotides line up with TRBD1. V shed 8 bases, J shed 3 bases, and the junction held 7 bases outside the gene matches. Germline V CDR1 and CDR2: SNHLY, FYNNEI. CDR3 length equals 13 residues. CDR3: CASVRDRLYEQYF. For the CDR3, the DNA is TGTGCCAGCGTCCGGGACAGACTCTACGAGCAGTACTTC.

The rearrangement links TRBV9 to TRBJ2-2; TRBD1 aligns across 9 bases. The CDR3 is made up of 15 amino acids. V gave up 4 bases and J gave up 5 bases; unmatched junction bases: 6. CDR1 is SGDLS and CDR2 is YYNGEE in the germline V gene. The CDR3 is CASSMSGTGTGELFF. CDR3 nucleotides: TGTGCCAGCAGCATGTCCGGGACAGGGACCGGGGAGCTGTTTTTT. The full variable domain, rest sourced from reference TRBV9 and TRBJ2-2, is DSGVTQTPKHLITATGQRVTLRCSPRSGDLSVYWYQQSLDQGLQFLIQYYNGEERAKGNILERFSAQQFPDLHSELNLSSLELGDSALYFCASSMSGTGTGELFFGEGSRLTVL.

This clonotype was seen only a few times. The chain couples TRBV7-9 to TRBJ2-1; TRBD1 might be the D (5 bases). Germline CDR1 and CDR2: SEHNR and FQNEAQ (reference sequence). V lost 1 base and J lost 7, with 14 bases in between. The CDR3 consists of 15 residues. This CDR3 reads CASSLGQGLFNEQFF. Here the CDR3 DNA reads TGTGCCAGCAGCTTAGGGCAGGGTCTATTTAATGAGCAGTTCTTC.

The chain links TRBV20-1 to TRBJ2-3; 7 bases fit TRBD1. Trimming removed 6 bases from V and 2 bases from J; junction bases left unmatched: 11. This CDR3 contains 15 residues. Germline V gene sequence: CDR1 DFQATT, CDR2 SNEGSKA (reference sequence). The CDR3: CSALTGSLSTDTQYF. The CDR3 bases are TGCAGTGCCTTGACAGGGTCATTGTCCACAGATACGCAGTATTTT.

The chain recombines TRBV28 with TRBJ1-6; no reliable D call. Germline CDR1 is MDHEN and CDR2 is SYDVKM. With 3 bases removed from V and 14 bases from J, the gap between germline ends came to 8 bases. The CDR3 extends over 11 amino acids. The CDR3 DNA reads TGTGCCAGCAGTTTCGTGGTTACCCTCCACTTT. Translation: CASSFVVTLHF.

This clonotype was seen just once. J is TRBJ2-4 and V is TRBV12-3 or TRBV12-4, with D perhaps matching TRBD2 (6 bases). The V and J ends lost 6 bases and 11 bases respectively, with 17 bases between them. The length of the CDR3 is 13 residues. In DNA form, the CDR3 reads TGTGCCAGCAGCTGGGACTCTGGAAGGCTTCAGTACTTC. The encoded protein is CASSWDSGRLQYF.

The rearrangement uses TRBV20-1 and TRBJ2-6, with TRBD1 matching over 7 bases. The CDR3 length is 16 residues. In germline, CDR1 is DFQATT, CDR2 SNEGSKA (reference sequence). With V trimmed by 5 bases and J by 2 bases, 9 bases remained unmatched. The chain's CDR3 is CSALSYRGTGANVLTF. In DNA, the CDR3 is TGCAGTGCTTTAAGTTACAGGGGTACTGGGGCCAACGTCCTGACTTTC.

This clonotype has a handful of counts. V gene TRBV6-5 combines with J gene TRBJ2-7; 10 nucleotides agree with TRBD1. Germline CDR1 MNHEY, CDR2 SVGAGI. The CDR3 has 14 amino acids. Trimming cost V 6 bases and J 3 bases; bases outside gene matches: 5. In nucleotides, the CDR3 is TGTGCCAGCAGGCGGGACAGGGGCCTCTACGAGCAGTACTTC. It encodes CASRRDRGLYEQYF.

With regard to this clonotype: Lacking the conserved final phenylalanine or tryptophan, this CDR3 likely reflects a read error. The chain links TRBV12-3 or TRBV12-4 to TRBJ2-3; 7 bases are a match to TRBD1. After removal of 5 bases from V and 6 bases from J, the junction contained 11 bases not matched to a gene. The CDR3 extends over 15 amino acids. The CDR3 loop is CASSLGQLARDTQYL. For the CDR3, the DNA is TGTGCCAGCAGTCTGGGACAGTTAGCACGTGATACGCAGTATCTT.

This sequence joins TRBV5-1 and TRBJ2-3, with no clear D. V lost 0 bases to trimming and J lost 2 bases, with 10 bases between them. This CDR3 spans 15 amino acids. CDR1 and CDR2 from the germline V gene are SGHRS and YFSETQ. CDR3 residues: CASSLGLAITDTQYF. The DNA for the CDR3 is TGCGCCAGCAGCTTGGGGTTAGCAATCACAGATACGCAGTATTTT.

This clonotype occurred a few times. This chain links TRBV12-3 or TRBV12-4 with TRBJ2-5; 10 bases line up with TRBD1. The junction had 7 bases not matched to a gene; V was cut back by 1 base and J by 5 bases. CDR3 size: 16 residues. The CDR3 DNA reads as TGTGCCAGCAGTTTAGTGACAGGGGGCTTAAGGGAGACCCAGTACTTC. Protein sequence: CASSLVTGGLRETQYF.

The chain has TRBV15 and TRBJ2-2; 14 nucleotides agree with TRBD2. The CDR3 covers 16 residues. V lost 5 bases to trimming and J lost 8 bases; unmatched junction nucleotides: 7. Germline V gene lookup returns CDR1 LNHNV and CDR2 YYDKDF (reference sequence). DNA for the CDR3: TGTGCCACCAGCGGACCGGGACTAGCGGGAGTAGGGGAGCTGTTTTTT. This translates into CATSGPGLAGVGELFF.

This sequence joins TRBV2 and TRBJ1-3; D is unclear. V was cut by 3 bases and J by 0 bases, with 15 bases left in between. Germline V gene data show CDR1 as SNHLY and CDR2 as FYNNEI. The CDR3 loop spans 17 amino acids. The CDR3 nucleotides read TGTGCCAGCAGTGAGGGGAATGGGTTTTTCTCTGGAAACACCATATATTTT. This sequence encodes CASSEGNGFFSGNTIYF.

This clonotype occurred many times. This chain uses TRBV7-2 with TRBJ2-3; no firm D call. The length of the CDR3 is 14 residues. Germline assignment: CDR1 SGHTA and CDR2 FQGNSA. Trimming removed 2 bases from V and 2 bases from J, with 8 bases in between. The CDR3 region is CASSLTRATDTQYF. The CDR3 nucleotides read TGTGCCAGCAGCTTAACCCGGGCCACAGATACGCAGTATTTT.

As DNA, the CDR3 is TGTGCCAGCAGCTCCCTAGCGGGAGACACAGATACGCAGTATTTT. Its protein is CASSSLAGDTDTQYF. The chain employs TRBV11-2 and TRBJ2-3; 10 bases line up with TRBD2. Germline V gene sequence: CDR1 SGHAT, CDR2 FQNNGV. The CDR3 is 15 amino acids. Trimming cost V 4 bases and J 2 bases; bases outside gene matches: 3.

Many counts were recorded for this clonotype. V usage is TRBV30 and J usage is TRBJ2-1; TRBD2 matches at 7 bases. This CDR3 is 11 amino acids long. CDR1 is GTSNPN, CDR2 SVGIG, per germline (reference sequence). The V and J ends lost 0 bases and 16 bases, in that order; junction bases with no gene match: 6. CDR3 in DNA: TGTGCCTGGAGTGTACGGGGGAGGGAATTCTTC. This codes for CAWSVRGREFF.

This rearrangement joins TRBV24-1 to TRBJ2-1, with 12 bases identical to TRBD2. Losses at the gene ends were 2 bases for V and 7 bases for J; bases not matched to a gene: 8. The CDR3 totals 17 residues. Germline loops: CDR1 KGHDR, CDR2 SFDVKD. The CDR3 sequence: CATSDSLAGGPKNEQFF. The CDR3 DNA is TGTGCCACCAGTGATTCCCTAGCGGGGGGGCCTAAGAATGAGCAGTTCTTC.

This clonotype was counted a few times. The chain recombines TRBV10-3 with TRBJ2-7; possible D gene TRBD2, 6 bases. Germline V gives CDR1 ENHRY, CDR2 SYGVKD. V gave up 4 bases and J gave up 4 bases, with 14 bases separating them. This CDR3 spans 14 amino acids. The CDR3 region has the DNA TGTGCCATCAGTGGACTAGGGAATCGGTACGAGCAGTACTTC. It codes for CAISGLGNRYEQYF.

The chain uses TRBV20-1 and TRBJ2-1; D perhaps matches TRBD2 (6 bases). The CDR3 sequence is 12 residues long. Germline-derived CDR1 and CDR2 are DFQATT and SNEGSKA (reference sequence). Trimming pared 4 bases from V and 6 bases from J, leaving 10 bases between. Written as DNA, the CDR3 is TGCAGTGCTACCCTTAGCGGCAATGAGCAGTTCTTC. Its protein is CSATLSGNEQFF.

This chain joins TRBV5-1 and TRBJ2-1; D not resolved. V was cut by 0 bases and J by 2 bases, with 9 bases left in between. The CDR3 loop spans 15 amino acids. Germline-derived CDR1 and CDR2 are SGHRS and YFSETQ. In DNA form, the CDR3 reads TGCGCCAGCAGCTTGGGAAGTACTCCCTACAATGAGCAGTTCTTC. It specifies CASSLGSTPYNEQFF.

The chain couples TRBV7-8 to TRBJ2-7, with 8 bases lining up with TRBD1. The V and J ends lost 5 bases and 5 bases, in that order; junction bases with no gene match: 5. This CDR3 is 13 amino acids long. CDR1 and CDR2 from the germline V gene are SGHVS and FQNEAQ. The CDR3 nucleotides are TGTGCCAGCAGCCTGGACAGGGTCAACGAGCAGTACTTC. It is translated as CASSLDRVNEQYF.

This clonotype was recorded a few times. CDR3 coding DNA: TGTGCCAGTCAAAAAAAAGGACAGGGCCCCAGGCCCCAGCATTTT. Translation gives CASQKKGQGPRPQHF. The chain combines TRBV12-3 or TRBV12-4 with TRBJ1-5; 8 positions agree with TRBD1. The CDR3 consists of 15 residues. Trimming at V came to 9 bases and at J to 9 bases, leaving 16 bases not matched to a gene.

Within the sample, this clonotype is medium-sized. The rearrangement links TRBV28 to TRBJ2-3; weak D call: TRBD2 (7 bases). Trimming took 6 bases from V and 3 from J, leaving 16 bases between them. This CDR3 spans 15 amino acids. CDR1 and CDR2 from the germline V gene are MDHEN and SYDVKM. Here the CDR3 reads CASSPRGGGTDTQYF. CDR3 in DNA: TGTGCCAGCAGCCCTAGGGGGGGCGGAACAGATACGCAGTATTTT.

This clonotype was recorded a few times. This chain connects TRBV2 to TRBJ2-5; TRBD2 might be the D (6 bases). Germline lookup yields CDR1 SNHLY and CDR2 FYNNEI. The CDR3 length is 14 residues. V was pared by 5 bases and J by 3 bases, with 13 bases between. CDR3 DNA sequence: TGTGCCAGCAGTAAGTGGGACTTTGAAGAGACCCAGTACTTC. It encodes CASSKWDFEETQYF.

V and J are TRBV7-2 and TRBJ1-1; D gene ambiguous. Germline V gene sequence: CDR1 SGHTA, CDR2 FQGNSA. This CDR3 has 14 amino acids. The germline V and J ends were trimmed by 0 bases and 10 bases, with 15 bases remaining between them. CDR3 coding DNA: TGTGCCAGCAGCTTAGCGGGAGGAGCCCCAGGAGCTTTCTTT. Protein product: CASSLAGGAPGAFF.

This sequence joins TRBV5-1 and TRBJ1-6; TRBD1 agrees at 10 bases. The junction had 5 bases not matched to a gene; V was cut back by 4 bases and J by 10 bases. The CDR3 runs to 14 residues. Germline lookup yields CDR1 SGHRS and CDR2 YFSETQ. The CDR3 DNA reads as TGCGCCAGCAGCCTAGGGACAGGGGAATCACCCCTCCACTTT. It specifies CASSLGTGESPLHF. The whole variable domain, remainder taken from reference TRBV5-1 and TRBJ1-6, is KAGVTQTPRYLIKTRGQQVTLSCSPISGHRSVSWYQQTPGQGLQFLFEYFSETQRNKGNFPGRFSGRQFSNSRSEMNVSTLELGDSALYLCASSLGTGESPLHFGNGTRLTVT.